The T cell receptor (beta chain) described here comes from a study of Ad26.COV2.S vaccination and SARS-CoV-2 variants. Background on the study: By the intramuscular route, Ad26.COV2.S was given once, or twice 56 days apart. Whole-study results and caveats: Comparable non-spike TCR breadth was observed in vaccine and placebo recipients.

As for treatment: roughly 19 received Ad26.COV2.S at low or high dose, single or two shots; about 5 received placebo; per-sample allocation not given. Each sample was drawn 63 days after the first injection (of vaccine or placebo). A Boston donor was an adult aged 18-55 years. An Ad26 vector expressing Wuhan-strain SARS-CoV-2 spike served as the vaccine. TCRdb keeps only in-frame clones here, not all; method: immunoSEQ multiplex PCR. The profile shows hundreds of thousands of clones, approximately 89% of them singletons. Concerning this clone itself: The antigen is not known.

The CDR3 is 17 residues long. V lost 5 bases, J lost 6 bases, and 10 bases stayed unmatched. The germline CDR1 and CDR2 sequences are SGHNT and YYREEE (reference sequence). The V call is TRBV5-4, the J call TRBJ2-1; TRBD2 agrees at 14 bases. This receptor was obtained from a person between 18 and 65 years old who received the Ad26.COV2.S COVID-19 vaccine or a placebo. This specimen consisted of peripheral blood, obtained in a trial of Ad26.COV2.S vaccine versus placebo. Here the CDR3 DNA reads TGTGCCAGCAGTTATTTCGCGGGACTAGCGGGGGTCAATGAGCAGTTCTTC. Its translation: CASSYFAGLAGVNEQFF.